Following are 10 T cell receptor beta chains from one sample sequenced in a study of blood T cells in healthy people across ages. The second PCR ran roughly 6 to 12 cycles with a sample-barcoded 5' primer and J-beta primers. TCRdb ran MiXCR on the 5' RACE reads and lists one entry per CDR3 protein. The data hold 1.5 million to 2 million distinct CDR3 sequences, with around half observed a single time. Sequencing was done on a sample of blood. The origin of the receptors is a middle-aged woman in good health.

The chain couples TRBV6-1 to TRBJ2-7, with TRBD1 as a possible D gene (5 bases). CDR3 size: 15 residues. Germline assignment: CDR1 MNHNS and CDR2 SASEGT. Trimming took off 2 bases at V and 4 bases at J, with 15 bases between the two ends. CDR3 protein: CASSEPGRQGYEQYF. CDR3 nucleotide sequence: TGTGCCAGCAGTGAACCCGGTCGGCAGGGTTACGAGCAGTACTTC.

As regards this clonotype: Since no conserved phenylalanine or tryptophan closes the CDR3, a read error is the likely cause. The genes are TRBV5-5 and TRBJ2-5, with 7 bases that match TRBD1. Trimming removed 0 bases from V and 2 bases from J; junction bases left unmatched: 1. This CDR3 spans 14 amino acids. Germline V lookup: CDR1 SGHKS, CDR2 YYEKEE (reference sequence). The CDR3 region is CASSLGGQQETQYC. Written as DNA, the CDR3 is TGTGCCAGCAGCTTGGGGGGACAGCAAGAGACCCAGTACTGT.

Comment on this clonotype: The germline gene is not matched at one end of the junction; a read error may be the cause. V and J are TRBV13 and TRBJ2-4; 8 nucleotides match TRBD1. The J call is in doubt because the DNA end fits TRBJ2-7 better. Germline V CDR1 and CDR2: PRHDT, FYEKMQ (reference sequence). The CDR3 spans 14 residues. CDR3 residues: CASSLQGVGCEQYF. The CDR3 bases are TGTGCTAGCAGCTTACAGGGGGTAGGGTGCGAGCAGTACTTC.

This clonotype was detected only a few times. The chain is built from TRBV24-1 and TRBJ2-7; TRBD1 matches 7 bases. Germline V CDR1 and CDR2: KGHDR, SFDVKD. V was pared by 7 bases and J by 3 bases, with 5 bases of the junction left unmatched. There are 13 residues in the CDR3. The CDR3 bases are TGTGCCACCAGCACAGGACAGGTCTACGAGCAGTACTTC. Translating it yields CATSTGQVYEQYF.

This clonotype was counted between two and nine times. This rearrangement joins TRBV3-1 to TRBJ2-7, with 8 bases that match TRBD2. Germline V gives CDR1 LGHDT, CDR2 YNNKEL (reference sequence). The ends lost 3 bases at V and 3 bases at J; junction bases unmatched: 10. The length of the CDR3 is 16 residues. CDR3 loop: CASSQAGAGALYEQYF. The CDR3 DNA is TGTGCCAGCAGCCAGGCAGGAGCGGGGGCACTCTACGAGCAGTACTTC.

The rearrangement uses TRBV6-2 or TRBV6-3 and TRBJ1-5; the match to TRBD1 covers 9 bases. V shed 6 bases and J 7 bases; nucleotides not matched to a gene: 13. CDR1 and CDR2 (germline): MNHEY, SVGEGT. The CDR3 spans 16 residues. The CDR3, as DNA: TGTGCCAGCAGCCTCGGGACAGGGCGAGGAGAGCAGCCCCAGCATTTT. Its translation: CASSLGTGRGEQPQHF.

Only a few counts were recorded for this clonotype. The chain has TRBV4-1 and TRBJ2-7; TRBD2 matches 15 bases. Germline trimming cut 1 base from V and 3 bases from J; bases unmatched to any gene: 10. This CDR3 region has 19 residues. The germline gives CDR1 MGHRA, CDR2 YSYEKL. The CDR3 protein is CASSQVLAGLAGGHYEQYF. The CDR3 nucleotides are TGCGCCAGCAGCCAAGTCTTGGCGGGACTAGCGGGGGGACACTACGAGCAGTACTTC.

The genes are TRBV6-2 or TRBV6-3 and TRBJ2-1; either TRBD1 or TRBD2 may fit D (5 bases each). The length of the CDR3 is 15 residues. Germline lookup yields CDR1 MNHEY and CDR2 SVGEGT. V shed 2 bases and J shed 0 bases, with 8 bases lying between them. The CDR3 nucleotides are TGTGCCAGCAGTTACGAGGGGAGCTCCTACAATGAGCAGTTCTTC. It specifies CASSYEGSSYNEQFF.

The chain recombines TRBV5-1 with TRBJ2-3; D perhaps matches TRBD2 (6 bases). The CDR3 covers 16 residues. Trimming removed 7 bases at V and 2 bases at J, with 20 bases between. The germline V gene encodes CDR1 SGHRS and CDR2 YFSETQ. The CDR3 DNA reads TGCGCCAGCCGCGGCACGGCGGGGATAAACACAGATACGCAGTATTTT. Translating it yields CASRGTAGINTDTQYF.

This sequence joins TRBV20-1 and TRBJ1-6; possible D gene TRBD1, 6 bases. The germline gives CDR1 DFQATT, CDR2 SNEGSKA (reference sequence). The CDR3 length is 17 residues. The germline V and J ends were trimmed by 0 bases and 0 bases, with 12 bases remaining between them. CDR3 sequence: CSARDGGQGSYNSPLHF. CDR3 DNA sequence: TGCAGTGCTAGAGATGGGGGGCAGGGCTCCTATAATTCACCCCTCCACTTT.